This T cell receptor (beta chain) was retrieved from a study of early T cells in non-severe SARS-CoV-2 infection. At the level of the study: Alpha and beta chains were unpaired, from unsorted whole-blood bulk RNA.

Study-wide results and limits: Anti-spike CD8 specificities were favored by VDJdb matching, whose results missed private and CD4 specificities.

Germline V lookup: CDR1 SGHRS, CDR2 YFSETQ. The CDR3 extends over 15 amino acids. V was trimmed by 2 bases and J by 1 base, leaving 9 bases between them. TCRdb re-called the 5' RACE reads with MiXCR, one entry per CDR3 protein. The profile shows over 85,000 distinct CDR3 sequences, around an eighth of them singletons. This clonotype was found many times. Its antigen is currently unknown. The specimen comprised whole blood, sampled at baseline. The chain carries TRBV5-1 and TRBJ2-2; D uncertain. The receptor was derived from an adult who was a healthcare worker with PCR-confirmed SARS-CoV-2 infection or an uninfected control (not recorded which). CDR3 sequence reads: CASSFTVGNTGELFF. CDR3 bases: TGCGCCAGCAGCTTTACGGTCGGGAACACCGGGGAGCTGTTTTTT.